One and the same sample provided the 20 T cell receptor beta chains below, sequenced in a study of T cell changes during pregnancy in multiple sclerosis. Produced via immunoSEQ multiplex PCR; TCRdb's table is partial and in-frame only. The sample lists over 70,000 clones, 75% to 95% occurring once. The source material was peripheral blood, sampled in the first trimester of pregnancy. These receptors all come from a female donor in good health, enrolled as a control in a pregnancy study.

The rearrangement joins TRBV9 to TRBJ1-1, with D possibly matching TRBD1 (6 bases). Germline CDR1 and CDR2: SGDLS and YYNGEE. Trimming left V 6 bases short and J 0 bases short, with 12 bases between. The CDR3 contains 14 residues. DNA of the CDR3: TGTGCCAGCACCGGGGGGGCGATGAACACTGAAGCTTTCTTT. The encoded protein is CASTGGAMNTEAFF.

V gene TRBV27 combines with J gene TRBJ1-2; 8 bases are shared with TRBD1. J gave up 2 bases and V 4 bases, and 6 bases lay outside the gene matches. The CDR3 spans 15 residues. The germline CDR1 and CDR2 sequences are MNHEY and SMNVEV (reference sequence). CDR3 DNA sequence: TGTGCCAGCAGTTCATCAGGGGGCGGAAACTATGGCTACACCTTC. Its protein product is CASSSSGGGNYGYTF.

The chain is built from TRBV11-2 and TRBJ2-3, with 9 bases identical to TRBD2. Germline V gene lookup returns CDR1 SGHAT and CDR2 FQNNGV. V was clipped by 1 base and J by 3 bases; unmatched bases: 2. The CDR3 covers 15 residues. CDR3 residues: CASSLAAGGTDTQYF. The CDR3 nucleotides read TGTGCCAGCAGCTTAGCGGCGGGGGGGACAGATACGCAGTATTTT.

The rearrangement links TRBV27 to TRBJ1-4; TRBD1 might be the D (6 bases). CDR3 length: 14 residues. V shed 3 bases and J shed 6 bases, with 11 bases lying between them. CDR1 and CDR2 (germline): MNHEY, SMNVEV (reference sequence). CDR3 nucleotides: TGTGCCAGCAGTTTGGGAGGGGGGGATGAAAAACTGTTTTTT. Its translation is CASSLGGGDEKLFF.

The chain carries TRBV5-1 and TRBJ2-7; TRBD1 might be the D (5 bases). Trimming removed 2 bases at V and 0 bases at J, with 12 bases between. The CDR3 spans 15 residues. Germline values: CDR1 SGHRS, CDR2 YFSETQ. CDR3 in amino acids: CASSFLPGLSYEQYF. In nucleotides, the CDR3 is TGCGCCAGCAGCTTTCTCCCAGGGCTCTCCTACGAGCAGTACTTC. Supplemented by reference TRBV5-1 and TRBJ2-7, the full variable domain reads KAGVTQTPRYLIKTRGQQVTLSCSPISGHRSVSWYQQTPGQGLQFLFEYFSETQRNKGNFPGRFSGRQFSNSRSEMNVSTLELGDSALYLCASSFLPGLSYEQYFGPGTRLTVT.

The chain couples TRBV7-9 to TRBJ2-1; 12 bases agree with TRBD1. Germline loops: CDR1 SEHNR, CDR2 FQNEAQ (reference sequence). There are 16 residues in the CDR3. The V gene end was trimmed by 3 bases and the J gene end by 7 bases; junction bases not matched to a gene: 7. CDR3 sequence (DNA): TGTGCCAGCAGCTTGAAGGGACAGGGGGCGGGTAATGAGCAGTTCTTC. It encodes CASSLKGQGAGNEQFF.

This chain links TRBV5-4 with TRBJ1-1, with 8 bases fitting TRBD1. CDR1 and CDR2 (germline): SGHNT, YYREEE (reference sequence). The CDR3 is 15 residues long. Losses at the gene ends were 4 bases for V and 6 bases for J; bases not matched to a gene: 11. CDR3 region: CASSDNRGGNPEAFF. The CDR3 bases are TGTGCCAGCAGCGACAACAGGGGGGGTAACCCTGAAGCTTTCTTT.

V is TRBV18 and J is TRBJ1-2; no reliable D call. The CDR3 has 15 residues. The germline V and J ends were trimmed by 2 bases and 3 bases, with 13 bases remaining between them. From germline, CDR1 is KGHSH and CDR2 LQKENI. CDR3 in amino acids: CASSPSRNTYYGYTF. CDR3 nucleotides: TGTGCCAGCTCACCATCGAGGAATACCTACTATGGCTACACCTTC.

The chain is built from TRBV29-1 and TRBJ1-4, with a possible D match to TRBD1 (6 bases). Germline lookup yields CDR1 SQVTM and CDR2 ANQGSEA. CDR3 length: 12 amino acids. V lost 7 bases to trimming and J lost 3 bases, with 9 bases between them. The CDR3 DNA sequence: TGCAGCGGGAGACAGGCTAATGAAAAACTGTTTTTT. It codes for CSGRQANEKLFF.

The V gene is TRBV7-3, the J gene TRBJ2-1, with TRBD2 matching over 10 bases. Per the germline V gene, CDR1 is SGHTA and CDR2 is FQGTGA. This CDR3 spans 18 amino acids. The trim removed 1 base at V and 4 bases at J, leaving 10 bases unmatched. The CDR3 loop reads CASSLIPFGSGGYNEQFF. The CDR3 coding sequence is TGTGCCAGCAGCTTAATACCCTTTGGTAGCGGGGGGTACAATGAGCAGTTCTTC.

The chain recombines TRBV5-1 with TRBJ2-5, with D perhaps matching TRBD2 (6 bases). Germline values: CDR1 SGHRS, CDR2 YFSETQ. The ends were cut back, 5 bases at V and 4 bases at J, with 18 bases in the middle. This CDR3 comprises 15 residues. The CDR3 coding sequence is TGCGCCAGCAGTTTATTCGGGGGATTTGGAGAGACCCAGTACTTC. It translates to CASSLFGGFGETQYF.

This chain joins TRBV6-5 and TRBJ2-5; no reliable D call. Per germline, CDR1 MNHEY and CDR2 SVGAGI. This CDR3 contains 11 residues. V lost 2 bases to trimming and J lost 5 bases, with 3 bases between them. The CDR3 bases are TGTGCCAGCAGTTACCGGGAGACCCAGTACTTC. Encoded protein: CASSYRETQYF.

The chain combines TRBV4-2 with TRBJ1-5; TRBD1 agrees at 9 bases. The V and J ends lost 4 bases and 7 bases, in that order; junction bases with no gene match: 11. CDR1 and CDR2 from the germline V gene are LGHNA and YNFKEQ. CDR3 length equals 16 residues. The CDR3 DNA follows: TGTGCCAGCAGCCGACATCTACAGGGGGCTGAACAGCCCCAGCATTTT. Protein sequence: CASSRHLQGAEQPQHF.

The chain links TRBV7-2 to TRBJ2-5; D might be TRBD2 (7 bases). CDR1 and CDR2 (germline): SGHTA, FQGNSA. The CDR3 loop spans 13 amino acids. Trimming left V 2 bases short and J 5 bases short, with 9 bases between. In nucleotides, the CDR3 is TGTGCCAGCAGCTTACGGGGGGCGGAGACCCAGTACTTC. It codes for CASSLRGAETQYF.

This clone came up once. The chain couples TRBV6-6 to TRBJ2-3; D is unresolved. V dropped 5 bases and J dropped 1 base, with 10 bases sitting between them. Per the germline V gene, CDR1 is MNHNY and CDR2 is SVGAGI (reference sequence). The length of the CDR3 is 14 residues. Here the CDR3 DNA reads TGTGCCAGCAGTAATATTAGAGGCACAGATACGCAGTATTTT. This translates into CASSNIRGTDTQYF.

The CDR3 region is CASSPGTGYGYTF. CDR3 nucleotide sequence: TGTGCCAGCAGCCCCGGGACAGGCTATGGCTACACCTTC. V gene TRBV9 combines with J gene TRBJ1-2, with 8 bases identical to TRBD1. V shed 4 bases, J shed 4 bases, and the junction held 3 bases outside the gene matches. Germline CDR1 SGDLS, CDR2 YYNGEE. The length of the CDR3 is 13 residues. Filled out from reference TRBV9 and TRBJ1-2, the complete variable domain reads DSGVTQTPKHLITATGQRVTLRCSPRSGDLSVYWYQQSLDQGLQFLIQYYNGEERAKGNILERFSAQQFPDLHSELNLSSLELGDSALYFCASSPGTGYGYTFGSGTRLTVV.

V gene TRBV9 combines with J gene TRBJ2-1; TRBD2 aligns across 12 bases. V shed 0 bases and J 7 bases; nucleotides not matched to a gene: 5. The CDR3 loop spans 16 amino acids. Germline CDR1 reads SGDLS; CDR2 reads YYNGEE. CDR3 amino acids: CASSVGLAGGLNEQFF. CDR3 DNA sequence: TGTGCCAGCAGCGTAGGGCTAGCGGGGGGGCTGAATGAGCAGTTCTTC.

In nucleotides, the CDR3 is TGTGCCAGCAGCTTAGCGGGACTAGCGTACGAGACCCAGTACTTC. Translating it yields CASSLAGLAYETQYF. This chain uses TRBV7-2 with TRBJ2-5; 10 positions agree with TRBD2. Germline lookup yields CDR1 SGHTA and CDR2 FQGNSA. The CDR3 covers 15 residues. Unmatched junction bases numbered 3, after V lost 0 bases and J lost 5 bases.

The chain has TRBV19 and TRBJ1-5, with D unclear. V was shortened by 10 bases and J by 2 bases, with 18 bases between the two germline ends. Germline assignment: CDR1 LNHDA and CDR2 SQIVND (reference sequence). This CDR3 is built from 15 residues. The CDR3 bases are TGTGCCACCCAATCGAGAGGGTTGCGCAATCAGCCCCAGCATTTT. Translating it yields CATQSRGLRNQPQHF. Combining the CDR3 with reference TRBV19 and TRBJ1-5 gives the whole variable domain DGGITQSPKYLFRKEGQNVTLSCEQNLNHDAMYWYRQDPGQGLRLIYYSQIVNDFQKGDIAEGYSVSREKKESFPLTVTSAQKNPTAFYLCATQSRGLRNQPQHFGDGTRLSIL.

The chain links TRBV18 to TRBJ1-1; TRBD1 is a possible D gene (5 bases). This CDR3 comprises 14 residues. Germline CDR1 is KGHSH and CDR2 is LQKENI. Trimming pared 0 bases from V and 9 bases from J, leaving 14 bases between. For the CDR3, the DNA is TGTGCCAGCTCACCACCCGGGAGGGGTGGACAAGCTTTCTTT. Protein product: CASSPPGRGGQAFF.